One and the same sample provided the 19 T cell receptor beta chains below, sequenced in a study of blood T cell repertoires in COVID-19. This table comes from immunoSEQ multiplex PCR, and its TCRdb copy is limited to in-frame clones, with some not included. The top ten hold over 1.2% of the sample, which has hundreds of thousands of clones, roughly 88% seen once. The sequenced sample was peripheral blood. The receptors shown here come from a man older than 75 with acute or convalescent COVID-19.

This clone was seen just once. V gene TRBV7-3 combines with J gene TRBJ2-3; TRBD2 might be the D (5 bases). The V gene lost 5 bases and the J gene lost 1 base, with 16 bases spanning the gap. Germline values: CDR1 SGHTA, CDR2 FQGTGA. CDR3 length: 16 amino acids. The CDR3 DNA follows: TGTGCCAGCAGCCCGGGCCCCGGGGTGGGCACAGATACGCAGTATTTT. Residues: CASSPGPGVGTDTQYF.

This chain uses TRBV7-2 with TRBJ2-5, with 8 bases aligning to TRBD2. The V gene end was trimmed by 5 bases and the J gene end by 6 bases; junction bases not matched to a gene: 11. The germline V gene has CDR1 SGHTA and CDR2 FQGNSA. The CDR3 has 15 amino acids. CDR3 amino acids: CASSQESGGWQTQYF. The CDR3 DNA reads TGTGCCAGCAGCCAAGAAAGCGGGGGATGGCAGACCCAGTACTTC.

This clone turned up a few times. This rearrangement joins TRBV28 to TRBJ1-6; D might be TRBD1 (5 bases). From germline, CDR1 is MDHEN and CDR2 SYDVKM. The CDR3 is 12 amino acids. V lost 8 bases and J 7 bases, leaving 9 bases between the germline ends. The CDR3 sequence: CASGARNSPLHF. In DNA, the CDR3 is TGTGCCAGCGGGGCGCGGAATTCACCCCTCCACTTT.

This clone appeared once. The chain is built from TRBV9 and TRBJ2-7; 12 bases fit TRBD2. The CDR3 contains 20 residues. Germline values: CDR1 SGDLS, CDR2 YYNGEE. V trimming: 0 bases; J trimming: 5 bases; junction bases outside the gene matches: 18. The CDR3 loop reads CASSVGPMETSGSRVNEQYF. The CDR3 DNA is TGTGCCAGCAGCGTAGGGCCAATGGAGACTAGCGGGAGTAGGGTCAACGAGCAGTACTTC.

J is TRBJ2-7 and V is TRBV14; 7 bases are a match to TRBD2. V gave up 1 base and J gave up 3 bases; unmatched junction bases: 9. The CDR3 runs 16 residues. Germline CDR1 reads SGHDN; CDR2 reads FVKESK. DNA for the CDR3: TGTGCCAGCAGCCAAGTACCGTTTGGGGGGGGCTACGAGCAGTACTTC. It yields the protein CASSQVPFGGGYEQYF.

The rearrangement uses TRBV11-2 and TRBJ2-3; 8 bases fit TRBD2. Germline-derived CDR1 and CDR2 are SGHAT and FQNNGV. The junction had 5 bases not matched to a gene; V was cut back by 5 bases and J by 1 base. This CDR3 has 15 residues. CDR3 region: CASSTGGARTDTQYF. The CDR3 nucleotides read TGTGCCAGCAGCACCGGGGGGGCCCGCACAGATACGCAGTATTTT.

This clone was detected only once. The J gene is TRBJ1-5, the V gene TRBV27, with 11 bases that match TRBD1. This CDR3 is 13 amino acids long. The germline CDR1 and CDR2 sequences are MNHEY and SMNVEV (reference sequence). V dropped 4 bases and J dropped 7; count of bases not matched to a gene: 0. DNA of the CDR3: TGTGCCAGCAGTTGGGACAGGGGGCAGCCCCAGCATTTT. Translation: CASSWDRGQPQHF.

The chain employs TRBV6-5 and TRBJ1-5; maybe TRBD1 (6 bases). Germline CDR1 MNHEY, CDR2 SVGAGI. Trimming cost V 5 bases and J 4 bases, with 9 bases left between them. This CDR3 contains 13 residues. CDR3 nucleotide sequence: TGTGCCAGCAGTCAAAGGGGGAATCAGCCCCAGCATTTT. Translated, it gives CASSQRGNQPQHF.

This chain links TRBV7-3 with TRBJ2-1; possible D gene TRBD2, 5 bases. The CDR3 runs 16 residues. Germline V CDR1 and CDR2: SGHTA, FQGTGA. Trimming shortened V by 5 bases and J by 0 bases, and 14 bases separated the two germline ends. DNA for the CDR3: TGTGCCAGCAGCGACGGGATTTGGAGCTCCTACAATGAGCAGTTCTTC. Translation gives CASSDGIWSSYNEQFF.

This chain links TRBV6-5 with TRBJ1-3; 7 nucleotides agree with TRBD1. V was clipped by 3 bases and J by 4 bases; unmatched bases: 6. The CDR3 contains 15 residues. Per germline, CDR1 MNHEY and CDR2 SVGAGI. CDR3 amino acids: CASSYRQGSGNTIYF. As DNA, the CDR3 is TGTGCCAGCAGTTATCGACAGGGCTCAGGAAACACCATATATTTT.

The CDR3 spells CASSQDRTSGRAGETQYF. DNA for the CDR3: TGTGCCAGCAGCCAAGATCGGACTAGCGGGAGGGCTGGGGAGACCCAGTACTTC. The gene calls are TRBV3-1 (or the pseudogene TRBV3-2) and TRBJ2-5, with 15 bases fitting TRBD2. The V segment lost 0 bases and the J segment 5 bases; nucleotides outside the gene matches: 7. Germline CDR1 reads LGHDT; CDR2 reads YNNKEL (reference sequence). This CDR3 has 18 amino acids.

This clone was seen a few times. V usage is TRBV2 and J usage is TRBJ1-6; D may be TRBD1 (6 bases). V shed 6 bases and J shed 9 bases, with 15 bases lying between them. Germline values: CDR1 SNHLY, CDR2 FYNNEI. This CDR3 region has 14 residues. The CDR3 is CASSQLAGVSPLHF. In nucleotides, the CDR3 is TGTGCCAGCAGCCAGTTAGCAGGGGTTTCACCCCTCCACTTT. The full variable domain, completed using reference TRBV2 and TRBJ1-6, is EPEVTQTPSHQVTQMGQEVILRCVPISNHLYFYWYRQILGQKVEFLVSFYNNEISEKSEIFDDQFSVERPDGSNFTLKIRSTKLEDSAMYFCASSQLAGVSPLHFGNGTRLTVT.

The chain combines TRBV14 with TRBJ1-5; no firm D call. CDR3 length: 15 residues. V lost 5 bases and J lost 1, with 12 bases in between. Germline CDR1 reads SGHDN; CDR2 reads FVKESK. CDR3 DNA sequence: TGTGCCAGCAGCTCACCCCCGGGGAGCAATCAGCCCCAGCATTTT. Its translation is CASSSPPGSNQPQHF.

This chain uses TRBV7-2 with TRBJ2-7; 14 nucleotides agree with TRBD2. This CDR3 is built from 17 residues. CDR1 and CDR2 (germline): SGHTA, FQGNSA. V was clipped by 5 bases and J by 0 bases; unmatched bases: 6. The CDR3 here is CASSPGLAGGDSYEQYF. The CDR3 nucleotides read TGTGCCAGCAGCCCCGGACTAGCGGGAGGCGACTCCTACGAGCAGTACTTC. Combining the CDR3 with reference TRBV7-2 and TRBJ2-7 gives the whole variable domain GAGVSQSPSNKVTEKGKDVELRCDPISGHTALYWYRQSLGQGLEFLIYFQGNSAPDKSGLPSDRFSAERTGGSVSTLTIQRTQQEDSAVYLCASSPGLAGGDSYEQYFGPGTRLTVT.

The gene calls are TRBV7-8 and TRBJ1-2; 10 nucleotides align to TRBD1. The germline V gene encodes CDR1 SGHVS and CDR2 FQNEAQ. J was trimmed by 2 bases and V by 0 bases; bases with no gene match: 0. The CDR3 is 15 amino acids. The CDR3 reads CASSLAGQGNYGYTF. In DNA form, the CDR3 reads TGTGCCAGCAGCTTAGCGGGACAGGGGAACTATGGCTACACCTTC.

The chain uses TRBV28 and TRBJ1-2; the D gene is possibly TRBD1 (5 bases). V lost 5 bases and J lost 4, with 17 bases in between. CDR3 length equals 15 residues. The germline CDR1 and CDR2 sequences are MDHEN and SYDVKM. The CDR3 DNA sequence: TGTGCCAGCAGTCCCCCGGGCAGGGTCGGCTATGGCTACACCTTC. The encoded protein is CASSPPGRVGYGYTF.

The CDR3 DNA reads as TGTGCCAGCAGCTTAGCCCCGGACAGGTCCAACGAGCAGTACTTC. It codes for CASSLAPDRSNEQYF. The J gene is TRBJ2-7, the V gene TRBV7-6, with 7 nucleotides matching TRBD1. Trimming at V came to 0 bases and at J to 5 bases, leaving 7 bases not matched to a gene. The CDR3 has 15 residues. Per the germline V gene, CDR1 is SGHVS and CDR2 is FNYEAQ.

The chain carries TRBV7-2 and TRBJ1-3; 7 bases agree with TRBD1. Trimming at V came to 5 bases and at J to 2 bases, leaving 6 bases not matched to a gene. CDR1 and CDR2 (germline): SGHTA, FQGNSA. This CDR3 has 15 amino acids. The DNA for the CDR3 is TGTGCCAGCAGCCGGGACAGTGCTACTGGAAACACCATATATTTT. As protein: CASSRDSATGNTIYF.

This sequence joins TRBV25-1 and TRBJ1-1; 7 bases match TRBD1. Germline CDR1 is MGHDK and CDR2 is SYGVNS. The CDR3 extends over 15 amino acids. The V and J ends lost 1 base and 3 bases, in that order; junction bases with no gene match: 5. CDR3 nucleotides: TGTGCCAGCAGTGAATCGGCAGGGGGAGACACTGAAGCTTTCTTT. This translates into CASSESAGGDTEAFF.